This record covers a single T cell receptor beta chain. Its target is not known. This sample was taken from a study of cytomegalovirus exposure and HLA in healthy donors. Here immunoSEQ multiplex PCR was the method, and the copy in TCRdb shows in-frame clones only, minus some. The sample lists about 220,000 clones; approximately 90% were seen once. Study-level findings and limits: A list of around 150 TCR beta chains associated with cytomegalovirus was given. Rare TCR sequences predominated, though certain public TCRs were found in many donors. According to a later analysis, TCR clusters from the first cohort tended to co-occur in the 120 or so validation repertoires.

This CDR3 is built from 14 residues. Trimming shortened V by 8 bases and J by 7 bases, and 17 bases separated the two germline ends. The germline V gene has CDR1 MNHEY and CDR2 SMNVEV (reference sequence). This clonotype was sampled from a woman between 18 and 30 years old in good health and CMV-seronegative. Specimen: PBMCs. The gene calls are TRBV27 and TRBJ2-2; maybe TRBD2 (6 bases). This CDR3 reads CASRDSALVGELFF. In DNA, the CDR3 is TGTGCCAGCCGGGACTCTGCGCTTGTCGGGGAGCTGTTTTTT.